In this sample, the clone carrying this T cell receptor (beta chain) turned up many times. The antigen remains unidentified. Library preparation for TCR beta used quantitative 5'-RACE with molecular barcodes. MiXCR, applied by TCRdb to the 5' RACE reads, yields one record per CDR3 protein. The sample consists of approximately 540,000 distinct CDR3 sequences, more than 9.5% of them appearing once. The data were obtained in a study of CD8 T cells in ankylosing spondylitis. V was clipped by 3 bases and J by 3 bases, with 5 bases between them. The CDR3 length is 11 residues. Germline V gene lookup returns CDR1 DFQATT and CDR2 SNEGSKA (reference sequence). The study, taken as a whole, reports: There was a TCR beta motif, made of eight highly homologous variants, that appeared characteristic of ankylosing spondylitis blood.

This clonotype was obtained from a male donor with ankylosing spondylitis. The sample was blood, either unsorted or a sorted T cell fraction (not recorded which). This chain joins TRBV20-1 and TRBJ2-5; D is unclear. CDR3 sequence: CSASTEETQYF. In nucleotides, the CDR3 is TGCAGTGCTAGTACCGAAGAGACCCAGTACTTC.